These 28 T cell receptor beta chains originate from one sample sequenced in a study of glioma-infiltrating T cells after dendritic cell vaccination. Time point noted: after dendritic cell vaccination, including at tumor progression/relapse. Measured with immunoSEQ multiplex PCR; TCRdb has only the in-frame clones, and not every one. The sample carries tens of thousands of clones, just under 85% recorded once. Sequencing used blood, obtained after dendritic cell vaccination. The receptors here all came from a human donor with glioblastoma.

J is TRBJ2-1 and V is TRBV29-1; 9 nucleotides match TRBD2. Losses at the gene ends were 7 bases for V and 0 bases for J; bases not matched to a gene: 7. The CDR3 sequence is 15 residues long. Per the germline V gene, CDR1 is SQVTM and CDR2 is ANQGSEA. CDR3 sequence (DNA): TGCAGCGCCCAGCGGGGGGTTAGCTCCTACAATGAGCAGTTCTTC. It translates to CSAQRGVSSYNEQFF.

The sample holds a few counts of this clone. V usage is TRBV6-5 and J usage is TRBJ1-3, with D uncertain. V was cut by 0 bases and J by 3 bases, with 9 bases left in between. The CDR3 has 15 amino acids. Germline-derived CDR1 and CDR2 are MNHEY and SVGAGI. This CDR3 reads CASSYSRGVGNTIYF. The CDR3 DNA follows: TGTGCCAGCAGTTACTCGCGCGGGGTTGGAAACACCATATATTTT.

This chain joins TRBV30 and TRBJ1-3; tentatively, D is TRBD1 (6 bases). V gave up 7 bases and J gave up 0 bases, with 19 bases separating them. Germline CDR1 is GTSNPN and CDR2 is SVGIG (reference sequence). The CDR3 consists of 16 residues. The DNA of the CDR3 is TGTGCCTATGGAGAAGCAGGGGCCTACTCTGGAAACACCATATATTTT. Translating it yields CAYGEAGAYSGNTIYF.

The CDR3 spells CASTGQGRDTGELFF. The DNA of the CDR3 is TGTGCTAGTACGGGCCAGGGGAGGGACACCGGGGAGCTGTTTTTT. The chain is built from TRBV12-5 and TRBJ2-2; D is possibly TRBD2 (7 bases). Trimming removed 8 bases from V and 3 bases from J, with 16 bases in between. The CDR3 length is 15 residues. CDR1 is LGHNT, CDR2 FRNRAP, per germline.

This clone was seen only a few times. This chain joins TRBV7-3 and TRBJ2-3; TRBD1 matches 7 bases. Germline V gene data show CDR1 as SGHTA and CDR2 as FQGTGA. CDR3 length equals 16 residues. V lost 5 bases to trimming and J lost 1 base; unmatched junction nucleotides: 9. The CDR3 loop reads CASSQQGSVGTDTQYF. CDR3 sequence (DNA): TGTGCCAGCAGCCAACAGGGGTCTGTGGGCACAGATACGCAGTATTTT.

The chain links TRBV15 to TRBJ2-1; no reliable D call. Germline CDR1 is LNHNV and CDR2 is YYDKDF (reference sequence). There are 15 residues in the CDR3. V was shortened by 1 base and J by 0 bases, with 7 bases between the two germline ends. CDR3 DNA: TGTGCCACCAGCAGAGTCCCGAGCTCCTACAATGAGCAGTTCTTC. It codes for CATSRVPSSYNEQFF.

The CDR3 nucleotides read TGTGCCAGCAGTCTGTCAGGATCACCCCTCCACTTT. It codes for CASSLSGSPLHF. The gene calls are TRBV5-6 and TRBJ1-6; D unresolved. This CDR3 spans 12 amino acids. V was pared by 5 bases and J by 10 bases, with 10 bases between. Looked up from germline, CDR1 is SGHDT and CDR2 is YYEEEE.

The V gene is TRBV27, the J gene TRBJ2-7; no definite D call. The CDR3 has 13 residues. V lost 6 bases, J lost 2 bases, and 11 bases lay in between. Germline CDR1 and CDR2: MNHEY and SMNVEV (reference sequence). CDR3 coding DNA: TGTGCCAGCAGACTACGAGCAGCCTACGAGCAGTACTTC. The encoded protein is CASRLRAAYEQYF.

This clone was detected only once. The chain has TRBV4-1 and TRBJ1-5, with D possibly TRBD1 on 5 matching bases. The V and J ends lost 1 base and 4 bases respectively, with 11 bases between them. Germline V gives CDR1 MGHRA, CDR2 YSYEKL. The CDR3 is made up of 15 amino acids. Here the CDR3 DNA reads TGCGCCAGCAGCCAAGTGCAGGGTTGGAATCAGCCCCAGCATTTT. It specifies CASSQVQGWNQPQHF.

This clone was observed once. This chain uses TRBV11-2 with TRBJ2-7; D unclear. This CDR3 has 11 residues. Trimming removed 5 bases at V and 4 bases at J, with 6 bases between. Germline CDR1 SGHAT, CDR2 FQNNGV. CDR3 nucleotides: TGTGCCAGCAGCCACGCGTACGAGCAGTACTTC. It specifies CASSHAYEQYF.

The CDR3 protein is CASSLAGRGGEQYF. CDR3 in DNA: TGTGCCAGCAGCTTAGCGGGGAGGGGAGGCGAGCAGTACTTC. V and J are TRBV7-9 and TRBJ2-7, with TRBD2 matching 7 bases. CDR1 is SEHNR and CDR2 is FQNEAQ in the germline V gene (reference sequence). CDR3 length equals 14 residues. Unmatched junction bases numbered 5, after V lost 0 bases and J lost 6 bases.

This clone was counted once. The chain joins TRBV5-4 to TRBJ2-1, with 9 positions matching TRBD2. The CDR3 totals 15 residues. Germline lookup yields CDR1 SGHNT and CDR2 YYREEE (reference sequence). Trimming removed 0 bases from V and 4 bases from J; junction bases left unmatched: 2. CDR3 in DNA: TGTGCCAGCAGCTTGGCTAGCGGGGAGTACAATGAGCAGTTCTTC. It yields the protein CASSLASGEYNEQFF.

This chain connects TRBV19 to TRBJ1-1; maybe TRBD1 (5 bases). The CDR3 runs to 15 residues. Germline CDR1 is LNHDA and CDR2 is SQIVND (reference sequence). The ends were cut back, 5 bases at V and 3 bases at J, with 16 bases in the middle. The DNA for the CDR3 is TGTGCCAGTAGTCCCCAAAGGGACTCGGACACTGAAGCTTTCTTT. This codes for CASSPQRDSDTEAFF.

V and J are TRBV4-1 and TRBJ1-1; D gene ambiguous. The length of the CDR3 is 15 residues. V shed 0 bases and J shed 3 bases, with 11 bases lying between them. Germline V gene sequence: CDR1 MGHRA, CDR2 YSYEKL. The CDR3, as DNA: TGCGCCAGCAGCCAAGATCTTCGAGTAGACACTGAAGCTTTCTTT. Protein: CASSQDLRVDTEAFF.

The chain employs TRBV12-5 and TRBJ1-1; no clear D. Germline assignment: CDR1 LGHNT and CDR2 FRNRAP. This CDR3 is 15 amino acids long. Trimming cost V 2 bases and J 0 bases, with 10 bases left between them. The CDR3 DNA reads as TGTGCTAGTGGTTTGCAGCGTCTCCTGAACACTGAAGCTTTCTTT. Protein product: CASGLQRLLNTEAFF.

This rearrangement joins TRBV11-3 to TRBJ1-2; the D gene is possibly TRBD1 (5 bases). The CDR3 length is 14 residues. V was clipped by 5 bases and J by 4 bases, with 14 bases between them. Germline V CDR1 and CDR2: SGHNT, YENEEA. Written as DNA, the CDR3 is TGTGCCAGCAGCCCCGGTGCCGGGGGCTATGGCTACACCTTC. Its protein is CASSPGAGGYGYTF.

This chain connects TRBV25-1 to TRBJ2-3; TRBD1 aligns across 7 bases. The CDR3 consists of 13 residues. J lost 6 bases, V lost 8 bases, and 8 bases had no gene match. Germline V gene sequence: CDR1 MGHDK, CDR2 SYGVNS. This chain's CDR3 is CASPGQDRDTQYF. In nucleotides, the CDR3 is TGTGCCAGCCCCGGACAGGACCGGGATACGCAGTATTTT.

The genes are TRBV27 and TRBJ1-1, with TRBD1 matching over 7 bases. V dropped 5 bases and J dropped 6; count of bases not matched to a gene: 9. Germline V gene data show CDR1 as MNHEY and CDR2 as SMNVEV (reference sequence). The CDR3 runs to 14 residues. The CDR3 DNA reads TGTGCCAGCAGTCCGACAGGGTCGAAAGCTGAAGCTTTCTTT. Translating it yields CASSPTGSKAEAFF.

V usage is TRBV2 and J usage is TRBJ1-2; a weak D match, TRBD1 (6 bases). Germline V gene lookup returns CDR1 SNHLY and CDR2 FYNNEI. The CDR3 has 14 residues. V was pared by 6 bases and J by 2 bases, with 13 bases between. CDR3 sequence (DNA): TGTGCCAGCAGGGGGGCGACTTCAAACTATGGCTACACCTTC. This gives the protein CASRGATSNYGYTF.

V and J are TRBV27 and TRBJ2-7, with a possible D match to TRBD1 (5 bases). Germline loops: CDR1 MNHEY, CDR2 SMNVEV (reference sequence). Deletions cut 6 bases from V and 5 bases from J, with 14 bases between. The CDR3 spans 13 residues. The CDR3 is CASSLTGYNEQYF. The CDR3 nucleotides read TGTGCCAGCAGCCTCACAGGCTACAACGAGCAGTACTTC.

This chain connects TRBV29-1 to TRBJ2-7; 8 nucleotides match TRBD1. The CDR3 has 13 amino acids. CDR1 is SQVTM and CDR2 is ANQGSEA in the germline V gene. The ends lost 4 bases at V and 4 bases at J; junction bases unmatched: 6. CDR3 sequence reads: CSVVGQVVYEQYF. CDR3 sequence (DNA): TGCAGCGTTGTGGGACAGGTAGTATACGAGCAGTACTTC.

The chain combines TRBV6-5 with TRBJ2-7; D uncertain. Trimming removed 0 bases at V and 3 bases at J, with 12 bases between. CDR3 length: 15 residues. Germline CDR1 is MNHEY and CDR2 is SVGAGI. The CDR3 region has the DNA TGTGCCAGCAGTTACTCGCATGGCAGAAGCTACGAGCAGTACTTC. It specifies CASSYSHGRSYEQYF.

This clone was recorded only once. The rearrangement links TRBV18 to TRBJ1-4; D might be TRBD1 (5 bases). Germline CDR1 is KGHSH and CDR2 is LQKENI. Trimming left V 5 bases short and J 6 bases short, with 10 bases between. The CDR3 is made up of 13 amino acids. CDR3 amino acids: CASSSGMDEKLFF. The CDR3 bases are TGTGCCAGCTCATCAGGGATGGATGAAAAACTGTTTTTT.

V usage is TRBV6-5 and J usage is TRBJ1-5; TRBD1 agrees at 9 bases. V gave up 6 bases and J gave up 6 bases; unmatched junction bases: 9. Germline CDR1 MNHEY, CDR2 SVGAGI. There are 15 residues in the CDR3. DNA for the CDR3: TGTGCCAGCAGCCCCACAGGGGGCCGATCTCAGCCCCAGCATTTT. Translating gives CASSPTGGRSQPQHF.

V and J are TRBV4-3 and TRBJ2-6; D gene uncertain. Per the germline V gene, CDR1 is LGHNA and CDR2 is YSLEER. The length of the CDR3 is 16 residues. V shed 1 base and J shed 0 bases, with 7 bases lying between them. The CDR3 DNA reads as TGCGCCAGCAGCCAAGGAGAAATCTCTGGGGCCAACGTCCTGACTTTC. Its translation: CASSQGEISGANVLTF.

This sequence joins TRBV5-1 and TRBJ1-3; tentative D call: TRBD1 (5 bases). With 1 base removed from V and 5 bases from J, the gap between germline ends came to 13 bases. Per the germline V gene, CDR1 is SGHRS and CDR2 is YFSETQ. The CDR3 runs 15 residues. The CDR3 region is CASSLTGRGRNTIYF. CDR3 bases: TGCGCCAGCAGCTTGACAGGTCGCGGTAGAAACACCATATATTTT.

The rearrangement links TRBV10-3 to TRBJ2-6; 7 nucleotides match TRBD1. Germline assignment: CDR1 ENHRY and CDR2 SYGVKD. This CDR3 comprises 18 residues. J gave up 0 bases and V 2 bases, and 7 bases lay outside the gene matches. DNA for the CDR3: TGTGCCATCAGTGAGGTCGGACAGGTCAGCTCTGGGGCCAACGTCCTGACTTTC. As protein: CAISEVGQVSSGANVLTF.

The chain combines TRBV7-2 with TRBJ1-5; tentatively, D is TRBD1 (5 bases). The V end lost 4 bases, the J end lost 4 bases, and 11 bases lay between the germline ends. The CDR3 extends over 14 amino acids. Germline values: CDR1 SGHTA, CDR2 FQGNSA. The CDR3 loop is CASSSTVTNQPQHF. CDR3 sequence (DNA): TGTGCCAGCAGCTCGACAGTGACTAATCAGCCCCAGCATTTT. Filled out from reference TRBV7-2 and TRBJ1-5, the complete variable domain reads GAGVSQSPSNKVTEKGKDVELRCDPISGHTALYWYRQSLGQGLEFLIYFQGNSAPDKSGLPSDRFSAERTGGSVSTLTIQRTQQEDSAVYLCASSSTVTNQPQHFGDGTRLSIL.